A single sample is the source of the 10 T cell receptor beta chains below, sequenced in a study of blood T cell repertoires in COVID-19. Sequenced by immunoSEQ multiplex PCR; TCRdb stores in-frame clones only, minus some. The profile shows 150,000 or so clones, roughly 87% of them singletons. The sample comprised PBMCs or T cells enriched from blood (not recorded which). The receptors derive from a woman aged 45-65 years who had recovered from COVID-19.

The rearrangement joins TRBV28 to TRBJ1-5; D possibly corresponds to TRBD1 (5 bases). The V gene's germline CDR1 is MDHEN and CDR2 SYDVKM. The CDR3 extends over 14 amino acids. Trimming stripped 4 bases from V and 3 bases from J, with 10 bases between. The CDR3: CASSYDSSNQPQHF. CDR3 nucleotides: TGTGCCAGCAGTTATGACAGTTCCAATCAGCCCCAGCATTTT.

This chain connects TRBV9 to TRBJ1-2, with D tentatively TRBD1 (6 bases). CDR1 SGDLS and CDR2 YYNGEE come from the germline V gene. Trimming pared 7 bases from V and 6 bases from J, leaving 7 bases between. This CDR3 is built from 10 residues. The CDR3 sequence: CASGQNGYTF. The DNA of the CDR3 is TGTGCCAGCGGACAGAATGGCTACACCTTC.

This clone was observed a few times. The chain uses TRBV18 and TRBJ2-5, with 11 bases fitting TRBD1. The V segment lost 6 bases and the J segment 4 bases; nucleotides outside the gene matches: 7. CDR3 length equals 15 residues. From germline, CDR1 is KGHSH and CDR2 LQKENI. This CDR3 reads CASSGQGAVGETQYF. The CDR3 DNA reads as TGTGCCAGCTCTGGACAGGGGGCGGTTGGAGAGACCCAGTACTTC.

This chain uses TRBV27 with TRBJ2-1, with D possibly being TRBD1 (6 bases). Per the germline V gene, CDR1 is MNHEY and CDR2 is SMNVEV (reference sequence). V was cut by 0 bases and J by 8 bases, with 32 bases left in between. The CDR3 extends over 21 amino acids. CDR3 amino acids: CASSLSAQSYLTGFCVDEQFF. CDR3 DNA: TGTGCCAGCAGTTTATCCGCCCAATCATATCTCACAGGGTTTTGTGTGGATGAGCAGTTCTTC.

V is TRBV24-1 and J is TRBJ1-5, with TRBD1 as a possible D gene (5 bases). The V gene lost 4 bases and the J gene lost 3 bases, with 15 bases spanning the gap. Looked up from germline, CDR1 is KGHDR and CDR2 is SFDVKD. The CDR3 is 16 residues long. The CDR3 nucleotides read TGTGCCACCAGTGAAGCGGGACTTCCCGCCAATCAGCCCCAGCATTTT. It codes for CATSEAGLPANQPQHF.

This chain uses TRBV11-3 with TRBJ1-1; 7 bases agree with TRBD1. The CDR3 consists of 14 residues. CDR1 and CDR2 (germline): SGHNT, YENEEA. The trim removed 0 bases at V and 10 bases at J, leaving 8 bases unmatched. The CDR3: CASSLDKGAISAFF. In DNA, the CDR3 is TGTGCCAGCAGCTTAGATAAGGGGGCTATTTCAGCTTTCTTT.

V usage is TRBV7-2 and J usage is TRBJ2-5; no definite D call. V was trimmed by 1 base and J by 5 bases, leaving 14 bases between them. This CDR3 is 15 amino acids long. Germline V gene sequence: CDR1 SGHTA, CDR2 FQGNSA. CDR3 amino acids: CASSLVSPKAETQYF. The CDR3 DNA follows: TGTGCCAGCAGCTTAGTGTCACCTAAAGCCGAGACCCAGTACTTC.

This clone has only a few counts. The rearrangement links TRBV7-9 to TRBJ2-7; no reliable D call. The germline V and J ends were trimmed by 5 bases and 0 bases, with 14 bases remaining between them. The CDR3 extends over 15 amino acids. Germline values: CDR1 SEHNR, CDR2 FQNEAQ (reference sequence). CDR3 sequence: CASSPGFQASYEQYF. In DNA, the CDR3 is TGTGCCAGCAGCCCTGGGTTCCAGGCCTCCTACGAGCAGTACTTC.

The chain joins TRBV28 to TRBJ2-7; possible D gene TRBD2, 5 bases. The CDR3 is 16 amino acids. Germline assignment: CDR1 MDHEN and CDR2 SYDVKM. Deletions cut 4 bases from V and 0 bases from J, with 16 bases between. Here the CDR3 reads CASSSPAAGGSYEQYF. CDR3 bases: TGTGCCAGCAGTTCCCCCGCCGCGGGTGGCTCCTACGAGCAGTACTTC.

V and J are TRBV29-1 and TRBJ2-3, with 13 bases fitting TRBD2. The germline V gene encodes CDR1 SQVTM and CDR2 ANQGSEA. The CDR3 is made up of 15 amino acids. Trimming cost V 4 bases and J 1 base; bases outside gene matches: 2. The chain's CDR3 is CSVGGTSGGTDTQYF. The CDR3 coding sequence is TGCAGCGTTGGCGGGACTAGCGGGGGCACAGATACGCAGTATTTT.